A selection of T cell receptor beta chains follows, all from one sample in a study of blood T cell repertoires in COVID-19. Some clones are missing from TCRdb's copy, which holds only in-frame ones; the method was immunoSEQ multiplex PCR. This sample has around 110,000 clones, with 75% to 90% found just once. The sequenced material came from peripheral blood. The source of these receptors is a man in his thirties or forties with acute or convalescent COVID-19. Both conserved end residues are part of each CDR3. The D gene is left open where the match is weak. A clone size is listed for some rows: how often the clone was seen (once, few, many), or a class if it is expanded.

>-|-|TRBV5-6|TRBJ2-4
TGTGCCAGCAGCTTGGTCGTTGAGGCTCCTAGGCACTTC
CASSLVVEAPRHF
>-|-|TRBV21-1|TRBJ1-4
TGTGCCAGCAGCCCTGGAGGGCCAACTAATGAAAAACTGTTTTTT
CASSPGGPTNEKLFF
>-|-|TRBV11-3|TRBJ2-5
TGTGCCAGCAGCCTCAGGACACAAGAGACCCAGTACTTC
CASSLRTQETQYF
>-|TRBD1|TRBV6-5|TRBJ2-7
TGTGCCAGCTCAGGGGGCAGGTACGAGCAGTACTTC
CASSGGRYEQYF
>-|TRBD2|TRBV6-7|TRBJ2-2
TGTGCCAGCAGTTACCCTTCGGGACTAGCGGGATGCACCGGGGAGCTGTTTTTT
CASSYPSGLAGCTGELFF
>-|-|TRBV18|TRBJ1-4
TGTGCCAGCTCACCACGTACAGAGTTTAATGAAAAACTGTTTTTT
CASSPRTEFNEKLFF
>-|-|TRBV10-3|TRBJ1-3
TGTGCCATCAGTGATCGGCCGGGAATCTCTGGAAACACCATATATTTT
CAISDRPGISGNTIYF
>-|TRBD2|TRBV10-1|TRBJ2-1
TGCGCCAGCAGTGACACTGTGCGGGAGGATCATGAGCAGTTCTTC
CASSDTVREDHEQFF
>-|-|TRBV9|TRBJ1-1
TGTGCCAGCAGCGTAGGGACATTGAACACTGAAGCTTTCTTT
CASSVGTLNTEAFF
>-|TRBD1|TRBV6-5|TRBJ2-7
TGTGCCAGCAGCGCCTGGAGACAGGGCGTTAAGCAGTACTTC
CASSAWRQGVKQYF
>few|TRBD1|TRBV7-3|TRBJ1-3
TGTGCCAGCAGCAGGACAGGGGGGAACTCTGGAAACACCATATATTTT
CASSRTGGNSGNTIYF
>-|-|TRBV12-3/TRBV12-4|TRBJ1-1
TGTGCCAGCATTAAAGCCACTGAAGCTTTCTTT
CASIKATEAFF
>-|-|TRBV7-9|TRBJ1-2
TGTGCCAGCAGCTTAGCGGTAGGGGCTAACTATGGCTACACCTTC
CASSLAVGANYGYTF
>-|TRBD2|TRBV24-1|TRBJ2-1
TGTGCCACCAGTGATGGCAGCGGGGGTGAGCAGTTCTTC
CATSDGSGGEQFF
>few|-|TRBV12-3/TRBV12-4|TRBJ1-2
TGTGCCAGCAGTTCCCGGGGTTATGGCTACACCTTC
CASSSRGYGYTF
>once|-|TRBV29-1|TRBJ1-2
TGCAGCGCTGAGGGTGTAGGTCAGGTTAACTATGGCTACACCTTC
CSAEGVGQVNYGYTF
>-|-|TRBV10-3|TRBJ1-6
TGTGCCATCAGTTCGGTGAATAATTCACCCCTCCACTTT
CAISSVNNSPLHF
>-|-|TRBV5-1|TRBJ2-1
TGCGCCAGCAGCCTAAGGAGCGGAACTTACAATGAGCAGTTCTTC
CASSLRSGTYNEQFF
>few|-|TRBV7-8|TRBJ1-1
TGTGCCAGCAGCGCGGGGTGGGGGTCGGCCACTGAAGCTTTCTTT
CASSAGWGSATEAFF
>-|-|TRBV4-1|TRBJ1-1
TGCGCCAGCAGCCAACATCGGGGGGGGAACACTGAAGCTTTCTTT
CASSQHRGGNTEAFF
>-|TRBD2|TRBV3-1/TRBV3-2|TRBJ2-7
TGTGCCAGCAGCCAAGCGGGAGGCGGGGCCCGCTCCTACGAGCAGTACTTC
CASSQAGGGARSYEQYF
>-|TRBD1|TRBV30|TRBJ2-2
TGTGCCTGGAGTGTCAGGGACAGGGTTACCGGGGAGCTGTTTTTT
CAWSVRDRVTGELFF
>once|-|TRBV29-1|TRBJ2-3
TGCAGCGTTGATGAGGGTCTCACAGATACGCAGTATTTT
CSVDEGLTDTQYF
>-|TRBD2|TRBV27|TRBJ2-1
TGTGCCAGCACCTTAGGACAGCATAGCGGGAGGACCAATGAGCAGTTCTTC
CASTLGQHSGRTNEQFF
>-|TRBD2|TRBV14|TRBJ2-1
TGTGCCAGCAGCCCTAGACTAGCGGGAGGCCACAATGAGCAGTTCTTC
CASSPRLAGGHNEQFF
>-|-|TRBV27|TRBJ1-5
TGTGCCAGCAGTCCCCACAGTTCTAATCAGCCCCAGCATTTT
CASSPHSSNQPQHF
>-|-|TRBV10-2|TRBJ1-2
TGCGCCAGCAGTGAGAGACCGGGGGAGTATGGCTACACCTTC
CASSERPGEYGYTF
>-|TRBD1|TRBV6-6|TRBJ1-1
TGTGCCAGCAGCCCGGGACAGTCAGGGTCGTTTGAAGCTTTCTTT
CASSPGQSGSFEAFF
>-|-|TRBV10-2|TRBJ1-1
TGCGCCAGCAGTGGAGGGAGATGGAACACTGAAGCTTTCTTT
CASSGGRWNTEAFF
>-|TRBD1|TRBV5-1|TRBJ2-2
TGCGCCAGCAGCACCGGGACAGGAAACACCGGGGAGCTGTTTTTT
CASSTGTGNTGELFF
>few|-|TRBV5-1|TRBJ1-6
TGCGCCAGCAGCGCTGAACTGACAGGCTATAATTCACCCCTCCACTTT
CASSAELTGYNSPLHF
>-|TRBD1|TRBV7-9|TRBJ1-1
TGTGCCAGCCGGGACAGTATGAACACTGAAGCTTTCTTT
CASRDSMNTEAFF
>-|TRBD1|TRBV6-5|TRBJ1-2
TGTGCCAGCAGTTACGGGGGTGACAGGGGGTATGGTGGCTACACCTTC
CASSYGGDRGYGGYTF
>-|TRBD2|TRBV19|TRBJ2-1
TGTGCCAGTAGCCGCGGACTAGCCCCGGATGAGCAGTTCTTC
CASSRGLAPDEQFF
>-|-|TRBV12-3/TRBV12-4|TRBJ2-5
TGTGCCAGCAGCAACAGGGGGGGAGAGACCCAGTACTTC
CASSNRGGETQYF
>once|-|TRBV4-1|TRBJ2-7
TGCGCCAGCAGCCAAGGGCGGCGGAACCGGGACAAGGAATCCTACGAGCAGTACTTC
CASSQGRRNRDKESYEQYF
>-|-|TRBV7-9|TRBJ2-3
TGTGCCAGCAGCTCTTACAATAACACAGATACGCAGTATTTT
CASSSYNNTDTQYF
>-|-|TRBV21-1|TRBJ2-7
TGTGCCAGCACCGAAAGCCACAGGGCCTCCTACGAGCAGTACTTC
CASTESHRASYEQYF
>-|TRBD1|TRBV28|TRBJ1-5
TGTGCCAGCAGTTCCCCTGACAGGGTCAGCAATCAGCCCCAGCATTTT
CASSSPDRVSNQPQHF
>-|TRBD2|TRBV19|TRBJ2-2
TGTGCCAGTAGTATTAGCGGGAGGATGACCGGGGAGCTGTTTTTT
CASSISGRMTGELFF
>-|-|TRBV3-1/TRBV3-2|TRBJ2-1
TGTGCCAGCAGCCAAGATTGGACTGGGGGGGGCGGACTAGAGCAGTTCTTC
CASSQDWTGGGGLEQFF
>-|-|TRBV6-5|TRBJ1-1
TGTGCCAGCATCAACCCCGGGGGACGGGCTGAAGCTTTCTTT
CASINPGGRAEAFF
>-|TRBD1|TRBV6-5|TRBJ1-2
TGTGCCAGCAGCCCACGACAGGGAATCTACACCTTC
CASSPRQGIYTF
>-|-|TRBV6-1|TRBJ2-2
TGTGCCAGCAGTGAAGCGCGGGGGGAGCTGTTTTTT
CASSEARGELFF
>-|TRBD1|TRBV7-8|TRBJ1-3
TGTGCCAGCAGCGAGCTGCCTTGGACAGGTGGAAACACCATATATTTT
CASSELPWTGGNTIYF
>-|-|TRBV19|TRBJ2-5
TGTGCCAGTAAAGAGGACGCGGGAGAGACCCAGTACTTC
CASKEDAGETQYF
>-|TRBD1|TRBV7-9|TRBJ1-2
TGTGCCAGCAGTCAACAGGGGAAAGAAGGCTACACCTTC
CASSQQGKEGYTF
>-|TRBD2|TRBV3-1/TRBV3-2|TRBJ2-3
TGTGCCAGCAGCTTGACCGCTTCGAGCGGGAAGGGCACAGATACGCAGTATTTT
CASSLTASSGKGTDTQYF
>-|-|TRBV11-3|TRBJ2-7
TGTGCCAGCAGCTTAGGAAGGGGTGGCTACGAGCAGTACTTC
CASSLGRGGYEQYF
>-|-|TRBV5-3|TRBJ2-2
TGTGCCAGAAGCCCCTACTCGAGGAACACCGGGGAGCTGTTTTTT
CARSPYSRNTGELFF
>-|TRBD1|TRBV19|TRBJ1-2
TGTGCCAGTAGCCTACAGGGGGCCGGCTATGGCTACACCTTC
CASSLQGAGYGYTF
>once|-|TRBV30|TRBJ2-7
TGTGCCTGGGGGGTAGACAGAACCTACGAGCAGTACTTC
CAWGVDRTYEQYF
>-|TRBD1|TRBV7-6|TRBJ1-3
TGTGCCAGCAGCCTAAGATCCCCTGGGACAGGGTTCTCTGGAAACACCATATATTTT
CASSLRSPGTGFSGNTIYF
>-|-|TRBV4-2|TRBJ1-2
TGTGCCAGCAGCCAAGAACTTGGCAGGGCAGACTATGGCTACACCTTC
CASSQELGRADYGYTF
>-|-|TRBV19|TRBJ2-5
TGTGCCAGTAGTATCCCGGGACTGCAAGAGACCCAGTACTTC
CASSIPGLQETQYF
>-|TRBD2|TRBV6-6|TRBJ2-2
TGTGCCAGCAACCCCGGGAGGACGCTCACCGGGGAGCTGTTTTTT
CASNPGRTLTGELFF
>-|-|TRBV3-1/TRBV3-2|TRBJ1-5
TGTGCCAGCAGCCTTCCCCAGGGTAAGGTCGGTCAGCCCCAGCATTTT
CASSLPQGKVGQPQHF
>-|TRBD1|TRBV7-9|TRBJ2-1
TGTGCCAGCAGCGCACGGGACAGCCCCAATGAGCAGTTCTTC
CASSARDSPNEQFF
>-|-|TRBV27|TRBJ1-5
TGTGCCAGCAGTTTATACTGGGGCGATCAGCCCCAGCATTTT
CASSLYWGDQPQHF